The 3 T cell receptor beta chains below were found in one sample sequenced in a study of beta chain features in type 1 diabetes. Sequenced material consisted of expressed TCRB transcripts (all of the isolated RNA was reverse transcribed). The protocol was immunoSEQ multiplex PCR, while the TCRdb copy is restricted to in-frame clones and leaves out a portion. Among more than 300,000 clones listed, roughly 8% were seen once. Source material: central memory CD4+ T cells from blood. The receptor set was obtained from a woman aged 18-35 years in good health.

This clone was seen a few times. The chain links TRBV18 to TRBJ2-7, with D uncertain. Germline V gene sequence: CDR1 KGHSH, CDR2 LQKENI. CDR3 size: 12 residues. V lost 3 bases and J 2 bases, leaving 5 bases between the germline ends. The CDR3 here is CASSPRPYEQYF. In nucleotides, the CDR3 is TGTGCCAGCTCACCCAGGCCCTACGAGCAGTACTTC.

This clone was recorded a few times. V and J are TRBV5-1 and TRBJ2-7; TRBD1 agrees at 10 bases. This CDR3 comprises 15 residues. The trim removed 0 bases at V and 5 bases at J, leaving 5 bases unmatched. From germline, CDR1 is SGHRS and CDR2 YFSETQ. CDR3 in amino acids: CASSLAGQGLNEQYF. As DNA, the CDR3 is TGCGCCAGCAGCTTGGCGGGACAGGGGTTGAACGAGCAGTACTTC. Together with reference TRBV5-1 and TRBJ2-7, the CDR3 gives the full variable domain: KAGVTQTPRYLIKTRGQQVTLSCSPISGHRSVSWYQQTPGQGLQFLFEYFSETQRNKGNFPGRFSGRQFSNSRSEMNVSTLELGDSALYLCASSLAGQGLNEQYFGPGTRLTVT.

This clone was detected many times. V and J are TRBV19 and TRBJ2-2, with D possibly matching TRBD1 (5 bases). Between the trimmed V and J ends, which lost 2 bases and 6 bases, there was a span of 16 bases. Germline V gene sequence: CDR1 LNHDA, CDR2 SQIVND (reference sequence). CDR3 length equals 16 residues. The CDR3 loop is CASSILGRVKSGELFF. In DNA, the CDR3 is TGTGCCAGTAGTATATTAGGCAGGGTGAAGTCCGGGGAGCTGTTTTTT. The full variable domain, rest sourced from reference TRBV19 and TRBJ2-2, is DGGITQSPKYLFRKEGQNVTLSCEQNLNHDAMYWYRQDPGQGLRLIYYSQIVNDFQKGDIAEGYSVSREKKESFPLTVTSAQKNPTAFYLCASSILGRVKSGELFFGEGSRLTVL.